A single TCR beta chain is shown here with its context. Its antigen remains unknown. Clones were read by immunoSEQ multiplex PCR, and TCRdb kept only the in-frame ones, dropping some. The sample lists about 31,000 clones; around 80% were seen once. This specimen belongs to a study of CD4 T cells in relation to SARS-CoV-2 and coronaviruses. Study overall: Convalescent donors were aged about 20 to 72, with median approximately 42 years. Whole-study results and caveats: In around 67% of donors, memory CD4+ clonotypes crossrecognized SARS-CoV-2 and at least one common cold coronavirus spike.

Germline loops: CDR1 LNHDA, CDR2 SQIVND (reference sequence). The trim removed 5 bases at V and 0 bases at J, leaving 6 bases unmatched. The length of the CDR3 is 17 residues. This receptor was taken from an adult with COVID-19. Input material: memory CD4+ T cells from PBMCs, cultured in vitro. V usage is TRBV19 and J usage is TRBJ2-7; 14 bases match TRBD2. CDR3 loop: CASSPAGTSGSSYEQYF. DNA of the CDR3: TGTGCCAGTAGTCCGGCTGGGACTAGCGGGAGCTCCTACGAGCAGTACTTC.